The clone carrying this TCR beta chain was seen more than once but under ten times. The data were obtained in a study of blood T cell repertoires in COVID-19. Overall study context: In each case, the material was cDNA or gDNA derived from T cells, B-cell-depleted T cells, or PBMCs.

The protocol was immunoSEQ multiplex PCR, while the TCRdb copy is restricted to in-frame clones and leaves out a portion. The data contain approximately 250,000 clones, approximately 85% of them seen just once; the ten biggest clones take up 5.1%. The ends were cut back, 1 base at V and 4 bases at J, with 10 bases in the middle. From germline, CDR1 is SEHNR and CDR2 FQNEAQ (reference sequence). The CDR3 runs to 14 residues. The chain couples TRBV7-9 to TRBJ2-5, with D possibly matching TRBD2 (6 bases). This clonotype originated in a man aged 50-59 years with COVID-19, enrolled during active disease. The source material was peripheral blood. The CDR3 sequence is CASSLVGSGETQYF. In DNA, the CDR3 is TGTGCCAGCAGCTTAGTGGGTAGCGGAGAGACCCAGTACTTC.